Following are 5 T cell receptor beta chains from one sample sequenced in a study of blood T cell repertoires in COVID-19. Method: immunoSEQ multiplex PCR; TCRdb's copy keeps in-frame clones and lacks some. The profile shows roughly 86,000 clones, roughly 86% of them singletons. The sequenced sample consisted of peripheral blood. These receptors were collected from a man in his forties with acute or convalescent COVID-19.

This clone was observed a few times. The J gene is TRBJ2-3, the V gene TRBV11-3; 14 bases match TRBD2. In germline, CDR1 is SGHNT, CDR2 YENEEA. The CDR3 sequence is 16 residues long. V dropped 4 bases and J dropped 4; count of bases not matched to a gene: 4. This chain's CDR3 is CASSSTSGGVSDTQYF. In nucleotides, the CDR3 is TGTGCCAGCAGCTCGACTAGCGGGGGGGTGTCAGATACGCAGTATTTT. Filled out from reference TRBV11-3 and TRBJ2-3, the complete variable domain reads EAGVVQSPRYKIIEKKQPVAFWCNPISGHNTLYWYLQNLGQGPELLIRYENEEAVDDSQLPKDRFSAERLKGVDSTLKIQPAELGDSAVYLCASSSTSGGVSDTQYFGPGTRLTVL.

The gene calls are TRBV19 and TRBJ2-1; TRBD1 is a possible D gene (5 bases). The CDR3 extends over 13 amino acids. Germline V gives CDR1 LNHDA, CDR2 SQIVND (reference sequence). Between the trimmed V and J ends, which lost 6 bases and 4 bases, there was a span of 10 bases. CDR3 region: CASSEGEYNEQFF. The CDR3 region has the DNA TGTGCCAGTAGCGAAGGGGAATACAATGAGCAGTTCTTC.

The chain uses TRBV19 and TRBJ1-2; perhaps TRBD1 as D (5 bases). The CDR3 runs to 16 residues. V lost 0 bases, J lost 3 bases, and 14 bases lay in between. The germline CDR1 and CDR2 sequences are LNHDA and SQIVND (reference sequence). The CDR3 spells CASSIEGWGGDYGYTF. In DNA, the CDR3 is TGTGCCAGTAGTATAGAGGGTTGGGGAGGGGACTATGGCTACACCTTC.

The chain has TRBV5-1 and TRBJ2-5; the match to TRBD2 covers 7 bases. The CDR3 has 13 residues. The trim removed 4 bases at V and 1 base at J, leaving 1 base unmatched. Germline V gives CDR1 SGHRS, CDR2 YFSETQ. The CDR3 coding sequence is TGCGCCAGCAGCCAGCGGGGCCAAGAGACCCAGTACTTC. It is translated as CASSQRGQETQYF.

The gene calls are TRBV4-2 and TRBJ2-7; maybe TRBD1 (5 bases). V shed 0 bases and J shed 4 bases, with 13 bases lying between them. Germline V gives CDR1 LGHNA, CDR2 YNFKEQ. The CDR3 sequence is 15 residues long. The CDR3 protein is CASSQEGQGGYEQYF. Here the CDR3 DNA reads TGTGCCAGCAGCCAAGAAGGGCAGGGTGGATACGAGCAGTACTTC.